The clone carrying this T cell receptor (beta chain) showed up just once. Its antigen is unidentified. This was the immunoSEQ v3.0 assay at survey level. Sequencing was directed toward about 35,000-55,000 T-cell genomes in each sample. Clones were sequenced by immunoSEQ multiplex PCR, and TCRdb holds only the in-frame ones, with some missing. The sample includes some 22,000 clones, about 86% seen only once; the top ten take 4% to 5%. CDR1 and CDR2 from the germline V gene are SEHNR and FQNEAQ (reference sequence). There are 16 residues in the CDR3. V dropped 5 bases and J dropped 2; count of bases not matched to a gene: 7. The sample belongs to a study of long-term antiretroviral therapy in people with HIV. Study-level points and caveats: Clones with expansion before ART led the repertoire at all time points. Repertoires looked antigen-experienced, with only a slight naive shift after ART. In the period from 2004 to 2017, blood was collected, possibly under older ART regimens.

The sample was unsorted PBMCs, taken 1.3 years after starting antiretroviral therapy. The TCR originated in a man aged 55-75 years with HIV. V is TRBV7-9 and J is TRBJ2-1, with 9 positions matching TRBD2. CDR3 coding DNA: TGTGCCAGCAGCGAACTAGCGGGTGACCCCTACAATGAGCAGTTCTTC. It encodes CASSELAGDPYNEQFF.